The source of this TCR beta chain is a study of CD8 T cells in ankylosing spondylitis. Molecular-barcoded quantitative 5'-RACE produced these TCR beta libraries. TCRdb independently ran MiXCR on the 5' RACE reads; one entry per CDR3 protein. The profile covers approximately 400,000 distinct CDR3 sequences, with approximately 17% appearing a single time and around 0.92% taken by the ten largest. The CDR3 runs to 15 residues. V lost 4 bases and J 7 bases, leaving 17 bases between the germline ends. Germline V gives CDR1 SGHNT, CDR2 YYREEE (reference sequence). This clonotype was seen only a few times. Its antigen remains unidentified. Study-level findings and limits: According to the report, clones linked to the disease were significantly enriched in matched synovial fluid samples taken from ankylosing spondylitis patients. Typical of ankylosing spondylitis blood, it appeared, was a TCR beta motif of eight highly homologous variants. Those disease-linked clones were CD8+; they were also relatively rare in peripheral blood. Some of these motif variants have turned up before, in reports on reactive arthritis synovial fluid and blood.

This TCR was sampled from a male donor with ankylosing spondylitis. Sequencing input: blood, either unsorted or a sorted T cell fraction (not recorded which). The chain has TRBV5-4 and TRBJ2-2, with a possible D match to TRBD2 (5 bases). CDR3: CASSRDAPGGGELFF. The DNA for the CDR3 is TGTGCCAGCAGCCGGGATGCCCCCGGCGGCGGGGAGCTGTTTTTT.